This TCR beta chain was retrieved from a study of technical replicates of blood from a few donors. Sequencing used immunoSEQ multiplex PCR; TCRdb keeps in-frame clones, though not all of them. This sample has some 70,000 clones, with almost 95% found just once. J lost 4 bases, V lost 0 bases, and 6 bases had no gene match. From germline, CDR1 is MGHRA and CDR2 YSYEKL. The CDR3 is made up of 15 amino acids. This sequence was found in a human donor in good health. This chain connects TRBV4-1 to TRBJ2-7; 7 positions agree with TRBD2. Sequencing was performed on T cells isolated from PBMCs. As DNA, the CDR3 is TGCGCCAGCAGCCAAGATTCTAGCGGAGAATACGAGCAGTACTTC. As protein: CASSQDSSGEYEQYF.